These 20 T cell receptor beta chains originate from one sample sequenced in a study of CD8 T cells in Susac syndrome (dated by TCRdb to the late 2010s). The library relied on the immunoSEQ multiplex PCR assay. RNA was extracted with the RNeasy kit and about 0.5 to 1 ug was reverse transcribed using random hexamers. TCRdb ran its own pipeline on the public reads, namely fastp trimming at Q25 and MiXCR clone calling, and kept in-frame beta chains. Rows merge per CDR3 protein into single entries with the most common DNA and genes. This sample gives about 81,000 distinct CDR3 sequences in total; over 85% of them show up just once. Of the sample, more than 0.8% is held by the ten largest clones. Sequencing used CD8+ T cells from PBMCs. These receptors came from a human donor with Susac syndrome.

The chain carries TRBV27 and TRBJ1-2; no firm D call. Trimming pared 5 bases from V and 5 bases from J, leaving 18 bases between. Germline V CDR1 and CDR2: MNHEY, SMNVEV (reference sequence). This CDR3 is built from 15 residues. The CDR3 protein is CASSLGPTPAYGYTF. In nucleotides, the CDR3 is TGTGCCAGCAGTCTAGGACCGACTCCTGCTTATGGCTACACCTTC.

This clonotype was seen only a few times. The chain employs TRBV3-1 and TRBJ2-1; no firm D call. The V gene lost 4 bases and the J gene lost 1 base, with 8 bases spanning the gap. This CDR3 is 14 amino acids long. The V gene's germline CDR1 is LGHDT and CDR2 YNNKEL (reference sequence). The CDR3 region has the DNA TGTGCCAGCAGCCTGAGTCTGTCCTACAATGAGCAGTTCTTC. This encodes CASSLSLSYNEQFF.

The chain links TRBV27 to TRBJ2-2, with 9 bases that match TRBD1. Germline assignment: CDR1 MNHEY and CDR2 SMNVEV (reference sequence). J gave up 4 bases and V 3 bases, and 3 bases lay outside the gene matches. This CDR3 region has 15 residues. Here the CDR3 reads CASSFRDRATGELFF. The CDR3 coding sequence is TGTGCCAGCAGTTTCCGGGACAGGGCCACCGGGGAGCTGTTTTTT.

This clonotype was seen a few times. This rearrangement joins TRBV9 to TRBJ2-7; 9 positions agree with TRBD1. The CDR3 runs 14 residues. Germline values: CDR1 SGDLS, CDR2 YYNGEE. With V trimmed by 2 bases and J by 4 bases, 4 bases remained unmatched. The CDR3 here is CASSVGTGLYEQYF. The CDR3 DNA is TGTGCCAGCAGCGTCGGGACAGGGCTATACGAGCAGTACTTC.

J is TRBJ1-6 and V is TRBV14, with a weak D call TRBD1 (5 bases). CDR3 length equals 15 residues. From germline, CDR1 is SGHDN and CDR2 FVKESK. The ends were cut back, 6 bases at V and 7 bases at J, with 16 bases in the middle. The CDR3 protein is CASSHTGLGNSPLHF. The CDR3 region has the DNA TGTGCCAGCAGTCACACGGGACTGGGAAATTCACCCCTCCACTTT.

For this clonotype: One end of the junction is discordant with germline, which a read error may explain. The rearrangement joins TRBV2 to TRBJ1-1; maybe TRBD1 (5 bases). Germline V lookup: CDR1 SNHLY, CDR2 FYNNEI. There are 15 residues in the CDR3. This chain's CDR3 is CASGEETEMNTEAFF. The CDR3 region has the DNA TGTGCCAGCGGTGAGGAGACAGAAATGAACACTGAAGCTTTCTTT.

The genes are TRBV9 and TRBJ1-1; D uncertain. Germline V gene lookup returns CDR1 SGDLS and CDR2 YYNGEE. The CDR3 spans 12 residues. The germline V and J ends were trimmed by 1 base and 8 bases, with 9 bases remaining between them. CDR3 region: CASSVTETEAFF. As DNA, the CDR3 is TGTGCCAGCAGCGTAACTGAAACAGAAGCTTTCTTT.

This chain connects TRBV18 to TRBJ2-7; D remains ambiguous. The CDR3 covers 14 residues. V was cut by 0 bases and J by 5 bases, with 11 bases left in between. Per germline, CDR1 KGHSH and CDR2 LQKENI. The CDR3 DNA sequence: TGTGCCAGCTCACCACCGTCACGAAGGGACGAGCAGTACTTC. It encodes CASSPPSRRDEQYF.

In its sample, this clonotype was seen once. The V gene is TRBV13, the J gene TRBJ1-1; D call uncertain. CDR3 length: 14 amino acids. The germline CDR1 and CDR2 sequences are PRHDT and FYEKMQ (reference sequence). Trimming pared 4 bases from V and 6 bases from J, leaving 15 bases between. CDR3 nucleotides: TGTGCCAGCAGCTCCTCCGTTCCGGGCGCTGAAGCTTTCTTT. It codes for CASSSSVPGAEAFF.

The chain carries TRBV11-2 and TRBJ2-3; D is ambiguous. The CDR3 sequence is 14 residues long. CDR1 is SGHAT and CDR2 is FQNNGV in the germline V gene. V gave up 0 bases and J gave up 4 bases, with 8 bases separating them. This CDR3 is CASSLETTADTQYF. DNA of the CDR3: TGTGCCAGCAGCTTAGAGACGACTGCAGATACGCAGTATTTT.

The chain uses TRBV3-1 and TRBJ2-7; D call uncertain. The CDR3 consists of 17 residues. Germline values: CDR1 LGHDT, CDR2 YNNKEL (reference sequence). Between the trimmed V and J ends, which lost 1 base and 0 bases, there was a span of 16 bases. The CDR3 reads CASSQGPPRIDSYEQYF. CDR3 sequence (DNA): TGTGCCAGCAGCCAAGGACCTCCTCGGATTGACTCCTACGAGCAGTACTTC.

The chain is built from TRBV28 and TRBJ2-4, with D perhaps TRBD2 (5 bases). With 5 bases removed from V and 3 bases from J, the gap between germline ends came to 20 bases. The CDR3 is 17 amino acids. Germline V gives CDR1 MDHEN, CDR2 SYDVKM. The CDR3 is CASSAPWTAGDKNIQYF. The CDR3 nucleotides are TGTGCCAGCAGTGCCCCGTGGACCGCCGGGGACAAAAACATTCAGTACTTC.

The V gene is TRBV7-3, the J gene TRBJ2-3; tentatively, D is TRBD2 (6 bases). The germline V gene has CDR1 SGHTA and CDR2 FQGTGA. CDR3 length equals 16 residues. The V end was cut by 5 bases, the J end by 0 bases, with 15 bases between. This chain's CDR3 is CASSDGLSSSTDTQYF. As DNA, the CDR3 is TGTGCCAGCAGCGATGGACTATCCTCTAGCACAGATACGCAGTATTTT.

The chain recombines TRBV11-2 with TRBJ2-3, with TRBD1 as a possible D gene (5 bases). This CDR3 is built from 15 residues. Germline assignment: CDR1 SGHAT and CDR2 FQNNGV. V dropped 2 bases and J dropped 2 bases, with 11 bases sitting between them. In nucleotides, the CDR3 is TGTGCCAGCAGCTTATTAGGGGTGGACACAGATACGCAGTATTTT. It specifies CASSLLGVDTDTQYF.

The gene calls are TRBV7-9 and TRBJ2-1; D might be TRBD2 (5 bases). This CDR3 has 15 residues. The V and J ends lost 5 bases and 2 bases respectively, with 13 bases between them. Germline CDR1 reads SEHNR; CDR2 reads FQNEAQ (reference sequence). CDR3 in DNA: TGTGCCAGCAGCCCACACGGGGAGACCTACAATGAGCAGTTCTTC. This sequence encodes CASSPHGETYNEQFF.

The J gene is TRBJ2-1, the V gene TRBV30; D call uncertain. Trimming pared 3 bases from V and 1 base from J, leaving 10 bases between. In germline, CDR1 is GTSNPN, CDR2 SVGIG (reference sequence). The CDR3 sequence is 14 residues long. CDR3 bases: TGTGCCTGGAGCGACGGGCTGTCCTACAATGAGCAGTTCTTC. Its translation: CAWSDGLSYNEQFF.

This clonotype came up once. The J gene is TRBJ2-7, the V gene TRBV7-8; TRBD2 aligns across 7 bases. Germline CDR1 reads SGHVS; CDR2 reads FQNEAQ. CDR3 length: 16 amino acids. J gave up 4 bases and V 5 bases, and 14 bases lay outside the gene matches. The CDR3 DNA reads TGTGCCAGCAGCCCAAGTTCCGTAGCGGGTGTGTACGAGCAGTACTTC. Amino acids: CASSPSSVAGVYEQYF.

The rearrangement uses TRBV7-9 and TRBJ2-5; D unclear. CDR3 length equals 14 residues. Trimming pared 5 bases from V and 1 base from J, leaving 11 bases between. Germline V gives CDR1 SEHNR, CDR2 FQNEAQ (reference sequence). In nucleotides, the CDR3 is TGTGCCAGCAGCCCTACACACACCCAAGAGACCCAGTACTTC. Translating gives CASSPTHTQETQYF.

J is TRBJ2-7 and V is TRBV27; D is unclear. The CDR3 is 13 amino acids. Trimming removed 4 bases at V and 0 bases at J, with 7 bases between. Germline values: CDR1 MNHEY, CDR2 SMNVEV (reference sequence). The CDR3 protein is CASSSQVSYEQYF. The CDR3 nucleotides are TGTGCCAGCAGTTCCCAGGTCTCCTACGAGCAGTACTTC.

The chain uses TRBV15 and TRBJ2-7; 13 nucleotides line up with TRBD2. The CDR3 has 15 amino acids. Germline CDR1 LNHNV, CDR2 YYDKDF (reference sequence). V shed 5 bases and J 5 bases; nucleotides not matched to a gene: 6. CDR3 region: CATSSGTSGTHEQYF. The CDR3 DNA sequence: TGTGCCACCAGCTCTGGGACTAGCGGGACACACGAGCAGTACTTC.